The TCR beta chain under discussion was sequenced for a study of T cells expressing NK-cell markers. In germline, CDR1 is KGHDR, CDR2 SFDVKD. This CDR3 is 16 amino acids long. 5'RACE template switching built TCR beta cDNA with unique molecular identifiers. From the 5' RACE reads, TCRdb lists one entry per CDR3 protein and no DNA. Its table lists around 470,000 distinct CDR3 sequences. Study-level points and caveats: Certain NKG2C+ T cell clones were expanded, and their HCMV specificity remained unclear.

To note about this clonotype: Its matching antigen is unknown.

The sequenced sample was blood T cells: a sorted CD56 or NKG2C T cell subset, CD4+ or CD8+ T cells, or bulk PBMC T cells (not recorded which). The chain couples TRBV24-1 to TRBJ2-3; no DNA is available, so the TRBD1 call from TCRdb remains unchecked. The TCR was taken from a woman in her fifties or sixties in good health. The CDR3 loop is CATSNGAGPSTDTQYF.